This is a list of T cell receptor beta chains from one sample in a study of hypomethylating agent response in myelodysplastic syndrome. TCRdb's table, derived via immunoSEQ multiplex PCR, lists solely in-frame clones and lacks some. Of around 5,700 clones listed, roughly 86% are singletons. Specimen: bone marrow, collected before or after starting hypomethylating agent treatment for myelodysplastic syndrome (not recorded which). All receptors come from a human donor with myelodysplastic syndrome. CDR3s include the opening cysteine and the closing phenylalanine or tryptophan. The D gene is left open where the match is weak. The size of a clone is reported for some rows only, either as once, few or many, or as a class for expanded clones.

NA | TRBJ2-3 | TRBD2 | TRBV4-2 | CASSLTSGSSDTQYF | TGTGCCAGCAGTCTCACTAGCGGGAGTTCAGATACGCAGTATTTT
once | TRBJ2-1 | NA | TRBV20-1 | CSARRLNEQFF | TGCAGTGCTCGACGGTTAAATGAGCAGTTCTTC
NA | TRBJ2-7 | TRBD1 | TRBV2 | CASNDPTGSSYEQYF | TGTGCCAGCAACGATCCGACAGGGTCCTCCTACGAGCAGTACTTC
once | TRBJ2-3 | NA | TRBV13 | CASSRGAGDTQYF | TGTGCCAGCAGCAGAGGAGCGGGAGATACGCAGTATTTT
NA | TRBJ1-2 | NA | TRBV5-1 | CASSLGGQGMDYGYTF | TGCGCCAGCAGCTTAGGTGGGCAGGGGATGGACTATGGCTACACCTTC
NA | TRBJ1-5 | NA | TRBV10-2 | CASSAWGAAQPQHF | TGCGCCAGCAGTGCTTGGGGGGCGGCTCAGCCCCAGCATTTT
NA | TRBJ1-2 | NA | TRBV27 | CASSARATGSDYGYTF | TGTGCCAGCAGCGCCCGGGCCACAGGGAGTGATTATGGCTACACCTTC
NA | TRBJ2-3 | NA | TRBV2 | CASEAESPVDTQYF | TGTGCCAGCGAGGCAGAGTCTCCGGTAGATACGCAGTATTTT
NA | TRBJ2-5 | TRBD1 | TRBV11-2 | CASSSTTARQGGETQYF | TGTGCCAGCAGCTCAACGACCGCACGACAGGGCGGGGAGACCCAGTACTTC
NA | TRBJ1-1 | NA | TRBV19 | CASRNTEAFF | TGTGCCAGTAGAAACACTGAAGCTTTCTTT
NA | TRBJ2-3 | NA | TRBV13 | CASSLKGRGSTDTQYF | TGTGCCAGCAGCTTAAAGGGCAGGGGAAGCACAGATACGCAGTATTTT
NA | TRBJ2-6 | NA | TRBV28 | CASSLSSGANVLTF | TGTGCCAGCAGTTTGAGCTCTGGGGCCAACGTCCTGACTTTC
NA | TRBJ2-7 | NA | TRBV11-2 | CASSLDQVGSYEQYF | TGTGCCAGCAGCTTAGATCAAGTAGGTTCCTACGAGCAGTACTTC
NA | TRBJ1-2 | TRBD1 | TRBV11-2 | CASRQGQGQPDQNGYTF | TGTGCCAGCAGACAAGGACAGGGGCAACCCGACCAAAATGGCTACACCTTC
NA | TRBJ2-1 | NA | TRBV5-1 | CASSTLPNRQYNEQFF | TGCGCCAGCAGCACCCTCCCCAACCGACAGTACAATGAGCAGTTCTTC
NA | TRBJ2-6 | TRBD1 | TRBV9 | CASRTSHRGLPGANVLTF | TGTGCCAGCAGGACGAGCCACAGGGGGCTTCCCGGGGCCAACGTCCTGACTTTC
few | TRBJ1-1 | NA | TRBV5-1 | CASSLSQRKNTEAFF | TGCGCCAGCAGCTTGTCACAGAGGAAGAACACTGAAGCTTTCTTT
NA | TRBJ1-2 | TRBD1 | TRBV19 | CASSPTGDYGYTF | TGTGCCAGTAGTCCGACAGGGGACTATGGCTACACCTTC
once | TRBJ1-4 | NA | TRBV5-1 | CASRPSGKTNEKLFF | TGCGCCAGCAGACCATCGGGGAAAACTAATGAAAAACTGTTTTTT
NA | TRBJ2-1 | NA | TRBV19 | CASSIDKPGLTWSEQFF | TGTGCCAGTAGTATAGATAAACCGGGACTGACCTGGAGTGAGCAGTTCTTC
NA | TRBJ1-2 | TRBD1 | TRBV19 | CASSKTGGNDYGYTF | TGTGCCAGTAGTAAGACAGGGGGAAATGACTATGGCTACACCTTC
NA | TRBJ1-1 | NA | TRBV30 | CAWSQGTNTEAFF | TGTGCCTGGAGTCAGGGTACGAACACTGAAGCTTTCTTT
NA | TRBJ2-7 | NA | TRBV5-5 | CASSFAAGGTYEQYF | TGTGCCAGCAGCTTCGCGGCAGGCGGTACCTACGAGCAGTACTTC
NA | TRBJ1-2 | NA | TRBV5-6 | CASSRRGSTTDYGYTF | TGTGCCAGCAGCCGACGGGGGTCCACGACCGACTATGGCTACACCTTC
NA | TRBJ2-2 | TRBD2 | TRBV5-4 | CASSFGRGGPTGELFF | TGTGCCAGCAGCTTCGGGCGGGGAGGGCCAACCGGGGAGCTGTTTTTT
NA | TRBJ2-4 | NA | TRBV6-6 | CASSHVEAKNIQYF | TGTGCCAGCAGCCACGTGGAGGCCAAAAACATTCAGTACTTC
NA | TRBJ1-2 | NA | TRBV11-3 | CASSLGGVGDLNYGYTF | TGTGCCAGCAGCTTAGGCGGGGTTGGGGACCTCAACTATGGCTACACCTTC
NA | TRBJ1-1 | TRBD1 | TRBV7-2 | CASSRGQGASTEAFF | TGTGCCAGCAGTCGAGGACAGGGGGCGAGTACTGAAGCTTTCTTT
NA | TRBJ1-1 | TRBD1 | TRBV5-1 | CASSLETGKPEAFF | TGCGCCAGCAGCTTGGAGACAGGGAAGCCTGAAGCTTTCTTT
NA | TRBJ2-7 | TRBD2 | TRBV5-4 | CASSFWTSGEQYF | TGTGCCAGCAGCTTTTGGACTAGCGGCGAGCAGTACTTC
NA | TRBJ2-3 | NA | TRBV7-3 | CASSLTSGITDTQYF | TGTGCCAGCAGCTTAACATCTGGGATCACAGATACGCAGTATTTT
NA | TRBJ2-7 | NA | TRBV5-6 | CASSPSGTEQYF | TGTGCCAGCAGCCCGTCAGGCACCGAGCAGTACTTC